The sequence of this TCR beta chain was determined in a study of blood T cell repertoires in COVID-19. This CDR3 is built from 15 residues. The V segment lost 3 bases and the J segment 6 bases; nucleotides outside the gene matches: 2. Looked up from germline, CDR1 is SGHRS and CDR2 is YFSETQ. This clone was picked up one time. Sequencing used immunoSEQ multiplex PCR; TCRdb keeps in-frame clones, though not all of them. The repertoire holds about 85,000 clones, with about 83% as singletons. The receptor was isolated from a man aged 60 to 69 with acute or convalescent COVID-19. Sequencing was performed on peripheral blood. The chain has TRBV5-1 and TRBJ2-2; TRBD2 matches 13 bases. The DNA for the CDR3 is TGCGCCAGCAGCTCCGGGACTAGCGGGGCCGGGGAGCTGTTTTTT. Its translation is CASSSGTSGAGELFF.